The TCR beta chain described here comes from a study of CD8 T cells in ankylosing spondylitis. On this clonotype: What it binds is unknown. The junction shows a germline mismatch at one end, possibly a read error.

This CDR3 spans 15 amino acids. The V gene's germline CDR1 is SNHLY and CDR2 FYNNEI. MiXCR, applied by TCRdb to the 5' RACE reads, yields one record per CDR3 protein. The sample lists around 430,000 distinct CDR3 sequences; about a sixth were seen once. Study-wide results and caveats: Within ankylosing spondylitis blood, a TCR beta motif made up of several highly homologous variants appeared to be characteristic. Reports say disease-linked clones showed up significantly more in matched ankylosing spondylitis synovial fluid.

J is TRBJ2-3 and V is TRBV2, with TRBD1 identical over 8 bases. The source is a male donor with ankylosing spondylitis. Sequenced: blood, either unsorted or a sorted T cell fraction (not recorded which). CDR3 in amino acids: CASREDRGRADTQYF. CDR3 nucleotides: TGTGCCAGCAGGGAAGACAGGGGAAGGGCAGATACGCAGTATTTT.